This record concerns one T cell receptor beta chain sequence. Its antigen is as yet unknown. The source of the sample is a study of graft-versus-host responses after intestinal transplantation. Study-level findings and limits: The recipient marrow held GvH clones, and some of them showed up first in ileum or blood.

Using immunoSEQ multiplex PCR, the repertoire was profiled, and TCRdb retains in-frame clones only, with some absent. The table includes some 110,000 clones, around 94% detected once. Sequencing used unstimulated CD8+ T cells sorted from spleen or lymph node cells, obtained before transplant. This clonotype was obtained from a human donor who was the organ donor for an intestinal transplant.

The CDR3 DNA sequence: TGTGCCAGCAGTGAAGTGACTAGCGGGAGCCATGAGCAGTTCTTC. This gives the protein CASSEVTSGSHEQFF. This sequence joins TRBV6-1 and TRBJ2-1, with TRBD2 matching over 12 bases. CDR1 is MNHNS and CDR2 is SASEGT in the germline V gene. The V segment lost 1 base and the J segment 8 bases; nucleotides outside the gene matches: 3. This CDR3 is 15 amino acids long.